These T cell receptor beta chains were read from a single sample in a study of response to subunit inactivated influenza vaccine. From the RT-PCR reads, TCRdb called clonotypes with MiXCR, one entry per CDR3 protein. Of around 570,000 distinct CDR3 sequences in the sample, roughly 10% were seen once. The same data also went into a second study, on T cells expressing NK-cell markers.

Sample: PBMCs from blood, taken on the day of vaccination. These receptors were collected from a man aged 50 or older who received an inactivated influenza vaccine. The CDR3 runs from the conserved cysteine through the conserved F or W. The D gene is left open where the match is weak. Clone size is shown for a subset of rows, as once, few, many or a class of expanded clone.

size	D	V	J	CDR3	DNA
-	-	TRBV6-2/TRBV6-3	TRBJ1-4	CASSYVYSATNEKLFF	TGTGCCAGCAGTTATGTGTACAGCGCAACTAATGAAAAACTGTTTTTT
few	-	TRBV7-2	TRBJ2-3	CASSDSLAPKGPDTQYF	TGTGCCAGCAGCGACAGCCTAGCCCCCAAGGGGCCAGATACGCAGTATTTT
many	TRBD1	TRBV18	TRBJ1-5	CASSLQGDQPQHF	TGTGCCAGCTCACTTCAGGGGGATCAGCCCCAGCATTTT
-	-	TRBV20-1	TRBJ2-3	CSASWTPSTDTQYF	TGCAGTGCTAGTTGGACTCCGAGCACAGATACGCAGTATTTT
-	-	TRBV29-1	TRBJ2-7	CSVGEGLYEQYF	TGCAGCGTTGGGGAAGGGCTCTACGAGCAGTACTTC
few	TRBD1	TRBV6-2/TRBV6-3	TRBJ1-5	CASSYYRTGGNQPQHF	TGTGCCAGCAGTTACTATCGAACAGGGGGCAATCAGCCCCAGCATTTT
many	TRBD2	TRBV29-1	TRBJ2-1	CSGGLAGPNEQFF	TGCAGCGGTGGACTAGCGGGTCCGAATGAGCAGTTCTTC
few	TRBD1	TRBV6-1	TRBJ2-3	CASKTQGAGDTQYF	TGTGCCAGCAAAACACAGGGGGCGGGTGATACGCAGTATTTT
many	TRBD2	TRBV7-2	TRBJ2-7	CASSFPLGLADYEQYF	TGTGCCAGCAGCTTCCCCTTGGGACTAGCGGACTACGAGCAGTACTTC
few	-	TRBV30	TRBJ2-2	CAWSLRLRTGELFF	TGTGCCTGGAGCCTCAGGTTACGGACCGGGGAGCTGTTTTTT